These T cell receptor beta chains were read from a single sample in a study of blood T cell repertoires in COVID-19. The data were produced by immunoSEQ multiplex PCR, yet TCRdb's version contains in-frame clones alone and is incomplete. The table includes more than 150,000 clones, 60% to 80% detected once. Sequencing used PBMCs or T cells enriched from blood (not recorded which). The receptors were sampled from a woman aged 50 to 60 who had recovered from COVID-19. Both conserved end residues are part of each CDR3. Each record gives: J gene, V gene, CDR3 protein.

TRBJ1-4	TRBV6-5	CASSQYRGPNEKLFF
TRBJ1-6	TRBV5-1	CASSEHLASSYNSPLHF
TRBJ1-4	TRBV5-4	CASSQKQGNEKLFF
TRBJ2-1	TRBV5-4	CASSLGGGRAANEQFF
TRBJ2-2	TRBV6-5	CASIGRDTGELFF
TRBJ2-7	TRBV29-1	CSVGNQQGDEQYF
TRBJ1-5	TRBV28	CASSFRGRTQPQHF
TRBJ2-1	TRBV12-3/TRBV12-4	CASSLRLAGEQFF
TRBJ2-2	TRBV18	CASSPPGQGGTGELFF
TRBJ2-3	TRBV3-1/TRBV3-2	CASSQPKGGPAGTQYF
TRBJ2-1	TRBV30	CAWSRTGWEQFF
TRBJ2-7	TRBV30	CASETSGRRYEQYF
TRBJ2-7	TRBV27	CASSARGEQYF
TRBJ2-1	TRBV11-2	CASSPRGGLSSYNEQFF
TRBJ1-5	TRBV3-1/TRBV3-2	CASSQEGVGTGHQPQHF
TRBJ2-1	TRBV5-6	CASSFAGTSAKYNEQFF
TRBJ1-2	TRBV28	CASSSPGQSYGYTF
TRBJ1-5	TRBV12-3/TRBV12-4	CASSSSGQPQHF
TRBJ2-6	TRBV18	CASSYTNSGANVLTF
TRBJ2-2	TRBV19	CASSILLNTGELFF
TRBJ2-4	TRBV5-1	CASSPESSGFSTKNIQYF
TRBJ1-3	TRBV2	CAVQGALVSGNTIYF
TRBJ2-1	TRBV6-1	CASSETSGFPYNEQFF
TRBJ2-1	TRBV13	CASSPPPTSYNEQFF
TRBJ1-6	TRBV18	CASSPTGDSPLHF
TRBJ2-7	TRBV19	CASKPLGTSGYYEQYF
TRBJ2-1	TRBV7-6	CASQEGTSVSHEQFF
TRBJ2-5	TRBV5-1	CASTLAGAGTQYF
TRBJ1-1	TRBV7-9	CASSLGAGNTEAFF
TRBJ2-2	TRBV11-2	CASSLRQGGGELFF
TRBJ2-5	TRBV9	CASSANGQGGETQYF
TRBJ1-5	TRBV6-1	CASSERGGNQPQHF
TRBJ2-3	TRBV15	CATSNGGTKITDTQYF
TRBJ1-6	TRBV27	CASTGGGGFNSPLHF
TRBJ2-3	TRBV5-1	CASSKREGDTQYF